Below, 3 T cell receptor beta chains from the same sample are listed, as sequenced in a study of T cell responses to AZD1222 COVID-19 vaccine. Method: immunoSEQ multiplex PCR; TCRdb's copy keeps in-frame clones and lacks some. The table has some 120,000 clones, about 94% seen once. The sample was peripheral blood, taken on day 0 of AZD1222 vaccination. The receptors derive from an adult in good health.

V usage is TRBV12-5 and J usage is TRBJ1-1, with 8 bases lining up with TRBD1. The CDR3 sequence is 15 residues long. From germline, CDR1 is LGHNT and CDR2 FRNRAP. V trimming: 3 bases; J trimming: 0 bases; junction bases outside the gene matches: 3. CDR3 amino acids: CASGFQGALNTEAFF. The CDR3 bases are TGTGCTAGTGGTTTTCAGGGGGCTCTGAACACTGAAGCTTTCTTT.

The CDR3 coding sequence is TGTGCCAGCAGCCCAAGAGTGACTACCGGGGAGCTGTTTTTT. The encoded protein is CASSPRVTTGELFF. The V call is TRBV3-1 (or the pseudogene TRBV3-2), the J call TRBJ2-2; D unresolved. Germline values: CDR1 LGHDT, CDR2 YNNKEL (reference sequence). The CDR3 consists of 14 residues. V lost 4 bases to trimming and J lost 5 bases, with 11 bases between them.

The chain carries TRBV5-1 and TRBJ2-3; D gene uncertain. V lost 1 base, J lost 2 bases, and 8 bases lay in between. The V gene's germline CDR1 is SGHRS and CDR2 YFSETQ. The CDR3 is made up of 14 amino acids. The CDR3 region has the DNA TGCGCCAGCAGCTTGAACGGAGTCACAGATACGCAGTATTTT. It specifies CASSLNGVTDTQYF.